Only a few counts were recorded for the clone carrying this T cell receptor (beta chain). A single record per CDR3 protein comes from TCRdb applying MiXCR to the RT-PCR reads. The sample has about 960,000 distinct CDR3 sequences; more than 15% are singletons. These data originate in a study of patients and donors after allogeneic stem cell transplantation. The TCR originated in a human donor who was either an allogeneic HSCT recipient or a stem cell or donor lymphocyte infusion donor (not recorded which). It is not recorded whose cells these are; they may come from a transplant donor. Sequencing used blood, either unsorted or a sorted T cell fraction (not recorded which).

The CDR3 sequence: CASSLAGNRNTEAFF. CDR3 nucleotide sequence: TGCGCCAGCAGCTTGGCGGGGAATAGGAACACTGAAGCTTTCTTT. The genes are TRBV5-1 and TRBJ1-1; D is unresolved. The V gene lost 0 bases and the J gene lost 1 base, with 10 bases spanning the gap. The V gene's germline CDR1 is SGHRS and CDR2 YFSETQ. The CDR3 length is 15 residues. Filled out from reference TRBV5-1 and TRBJ1-1, the complete variable domain reads KAGVTQTPRYLIKTRGQQVTLSCSPISGHRSVSWYQQTPGQGLQFLFEYFSETQRNKGNFPGRFSGRQFSNSRSEMNVSTLELGDSALYLCASSLAGNRNTEAFFGQGTRLTVV.